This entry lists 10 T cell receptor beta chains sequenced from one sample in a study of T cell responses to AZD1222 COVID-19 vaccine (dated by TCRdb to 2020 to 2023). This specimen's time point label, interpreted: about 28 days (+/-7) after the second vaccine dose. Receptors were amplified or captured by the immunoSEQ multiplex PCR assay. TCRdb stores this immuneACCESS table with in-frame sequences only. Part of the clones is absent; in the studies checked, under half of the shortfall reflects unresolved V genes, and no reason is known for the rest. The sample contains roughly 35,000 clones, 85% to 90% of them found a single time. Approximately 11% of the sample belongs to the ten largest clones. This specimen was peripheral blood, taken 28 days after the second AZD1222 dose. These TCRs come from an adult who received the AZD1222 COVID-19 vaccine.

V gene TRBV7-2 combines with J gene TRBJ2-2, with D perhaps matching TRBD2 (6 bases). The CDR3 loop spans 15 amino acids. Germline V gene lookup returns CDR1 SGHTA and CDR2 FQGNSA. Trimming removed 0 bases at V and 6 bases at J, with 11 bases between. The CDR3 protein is CASSLARGWSGELFF. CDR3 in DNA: TGTGCCAGCAGCTTAGCGCGGGGATGGTCCGGGGAGCTGTTTTTT.

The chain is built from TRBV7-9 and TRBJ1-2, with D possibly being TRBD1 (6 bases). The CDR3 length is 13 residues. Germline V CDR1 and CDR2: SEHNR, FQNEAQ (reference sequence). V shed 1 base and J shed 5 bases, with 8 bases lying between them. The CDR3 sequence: CASSLGTAYGYTF. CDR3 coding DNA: TGTGCCAGCAGCTTAGGGACAGCGTATGGCTACACCTTC.

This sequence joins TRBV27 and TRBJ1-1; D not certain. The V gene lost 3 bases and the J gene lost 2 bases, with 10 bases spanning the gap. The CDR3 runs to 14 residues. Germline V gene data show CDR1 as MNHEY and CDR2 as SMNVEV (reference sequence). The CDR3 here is CASSLTRFNTEAFF. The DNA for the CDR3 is TGTGCCAGCAGTTTGACCCGCTTTAACACTGAAGCTTTCTTT.

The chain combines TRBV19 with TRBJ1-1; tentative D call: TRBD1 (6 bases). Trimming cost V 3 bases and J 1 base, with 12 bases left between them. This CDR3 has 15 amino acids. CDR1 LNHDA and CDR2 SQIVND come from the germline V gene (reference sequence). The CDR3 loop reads CASSIMRGANTEAFF. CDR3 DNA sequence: TGTGCCAGTAGTATCATGCGGGGGGCGAACACTGAAGCTTTCTTT.

In nucleotides, the CDR3 is TGTGCCAGTAGCAGGCATAACTATGGCTACACCTTC. Translating it yields CASSRHNYGYTF. The chain carries TRBV19 and TRBJ1-2; D remains unclear. The V and J ends lost 6 bases and 1 base respectively, with 6 bases between them. The CDR3 covers 12 residues. The germline CDR1 and CDR2 sequences are LNHDA and SQIVND (reference sequence).

The CDR3 spells CASSQGRVTEAFF. CDR3 coding DNA: TGTGCCAGCAGCCAAGGCAGGGTCACTGAAGCTTTCTTT. The chain has TRBV11-2 and TRBJ1-1; D is perhaps TRBD1 (5 bases). The V gene lost 5 bases and the J gene lost 4 bases, with 11 bases spanning the gap. In germline, CDR1 is SGHAT, CDR2 FQNNGV. The CDR3 is 13 amino acids.

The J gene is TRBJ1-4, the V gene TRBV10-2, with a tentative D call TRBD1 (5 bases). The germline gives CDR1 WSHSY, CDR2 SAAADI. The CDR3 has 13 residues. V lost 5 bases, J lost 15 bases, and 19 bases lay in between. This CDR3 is CASSPPGLRGLFF. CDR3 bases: TGCGCCAGCAGTCCTCCGGGACTACGAGGATTGTTTTTT.

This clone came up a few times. Written as DNA, the CDR3 is TGTGCCAGCAGCTTCCCGAAACAGCCCCAGCATTTT. Amino acids: CASSFPKQPQHF. V gene TRBV7-9 combines with J gene TRBJ1-5; D is unresolved. Trimming stripped 3 bases from V and 7 bases from J, with 7 bases between. The V gene's germline CDR1 is SEHNR and CDR2 FQNEAQ (reference sequence). This CDR3 has 12 amino acids.

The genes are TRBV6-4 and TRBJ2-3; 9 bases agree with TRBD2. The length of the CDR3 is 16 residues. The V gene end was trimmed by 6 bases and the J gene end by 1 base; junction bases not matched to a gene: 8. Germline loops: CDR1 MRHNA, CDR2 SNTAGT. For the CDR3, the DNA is TGTGCCAGCAGCGCACGAGCGGGAGGAGGCACAGATACGCAGTATTTT. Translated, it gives CASSARAGGGTDTQYF.

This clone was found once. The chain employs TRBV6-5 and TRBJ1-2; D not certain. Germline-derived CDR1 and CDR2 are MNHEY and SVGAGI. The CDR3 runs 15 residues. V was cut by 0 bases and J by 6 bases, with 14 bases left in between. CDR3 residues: CASSYSLRFHNGYTF. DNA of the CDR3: TGTGCCAGCAGTTACTCGTTAAGATTTCACAATGGCTACACCTTC.